The present TCR beta chain was sequenced within a study of shared T cell receptors in the human thymus. This CDR3 has 18 residues. The V and J ends lost 0 bases and 4 bases, in that order; junction bases with no gene match: 15. Germline loops: CDR1 LGHNA, CDR2 YNFKEQ. Sequencing was performed with immunoSEQ multiplex PCR; in TCRdb, only in-frame clones are kept and a portion is missing. The data contain approximately 490,000 clones, more than 75% of them singletons. These same data were also listed under a study on human thymus T cells.

The material sequenced was thymocytes. This sequence was found in a boy under two years old with a congenital heart defect. The chain combines TRBV4-2 with TRBJ2-7; 7 nucleotides agree with TRBD2. CDR3 protein: CASSQDHHAGRESYEQYF. The CDR3 DNA is TGTGCCAGCAGCCAAGATCACCACGCGGGGCGGGAGTCGTACGAGCAGTACTTC.